Listed below are T cell receptor beta chains from one sample, sequenced in a study of shared T cell receptors in the human thymus. The table came from immunoSEQ multiplex PCR; TCRdb's copy has only in-frame clones and leaves some out. The sample carries roughly 500,000 clones, around three quarters recorded once. The same specimen was also included in a second study, on human thymus T cells.

The sequencing input was thymocytes. Receptor source: a boy under three years old with a congenital heart defect. The CDR3 runs from the conserved cysteine through the conserved F or W. The D gene is left open where the match is weak. Only some rows state a clone size, as once, few, many or a class for expanded clones.

>-|TRBV7-2|TRBD2|TRBJ2-7
CASSLAGGRLYEQYF
TGTGCCAGCAGCTTAGCCGGCGGGAGACTTTACGAGCAGTACTTC
>-|TRBV4-3|TRBD2|TRBJ2-3
CASSREREGSTDTQYF
TGCGCCAGCAGCCGAGAGCGGGAGGGCAGCACAGATACGCAGTATTTT
>-|TRBV5-1|-|TRBJ2-5
CASSRGEETQYF
TGCGCCAGCAGCCGAGGAGAAGAGACCCAGTACTTC
>once|TRBV11-2|TRBD2|TRBJ2-7
CASRSAGGRYYEQYF
TGTGCCAGCAGATCCGCGGGCGGGAGATACTACGAGCAGTACTTC
>-|TRBV28|-|TRBJ2-3
CASSRRASTDTQYF
TGTGCCAGCAGTAGGCGGGCTAGCACAGATACGCAGTATTTT
>once|TRBV6-6|-|TRBJ1-1
CASKSWQGNTEAFF
TGTGCCAGCAAGTCGTGGCAGGGCAACACTGAAGCTTTCTTT
>-|TRBV30|-|TRBJ2-5
CAWTLDRQETQYF
TGTGCCTGGACCCTAGACAGACAAGAGACCCAGTACTTC
>few|TRBV5-1|TRBD2|TRBJ2-3
CASSLARGGTQYF
TGCGCCAGCAGCTTAGCCCGCGGGGGTACGCAGTATTTT
>few|TRBV4-3|-|TRBJ2-1
CASSQDHSGDSYNEQFF
TGCGCCAGCAGCCAAGACCATAGCGGAGACTCCTACAATGAGCAGTTCTTC
>-|TRBV4-1|-|TRBJ1-4
CASSQETFSGGRREKLFF
TGCGCCAGCAGCCAAGAGACATTTTCGGGGGGGAGGCGTGAAAAACTGTTTTTT
>-|TRBV6-5|-|TRBJ2-7
CASKVGRTYEQYF
TGTGCCAGCAAGGTGGGCCGCACCTACGAGCAGTACTTC
>few|TRBV7-9|TRBD1|TRBJ2-7
CASSSPGTGSHEQYF
TGTGCCAGCAGCTCCCCCGGGACAGGGTCCCACGAGCAGTACTTC
>once|TRBV10-3|TRBD2|TRBJ2-1
CAISESLTSGSSYNEQFF
TGTGCCATCAGTGAGTCGTTGACTAGCGGGAGCTCCTACAATGAGCAGTTCTTC
>-|TRBV5-4|TRBD2|TRBJ2-1
CASSWGLAGGRDPNEQFF
TGTGCCAGCAGCTGGGGACTAGCGGGAGGGCGGGATCCCAATGAGCAGTTCTTC
>few|TRBV28|TRBD2|TRBJ2-7
CASSLPLTSGTPPRGYEQYF
TGTGCCAGCAGTTTGCCGCTGACTAGCGGGACTCCCCCGAGGGGCTACGAGCAGTACTTC
>-|TRBV9|-|TRBJ2-5
CASSPPDSIQETQYF
TGTGCCAGCAGCCCCCCCGACAGCATCCAAGAGACCCAGTACTTC
>-|TRBV5-1|-|TRBJ2-3
CASSRSADTQYF
TGCGCCAGCAGCCGGAGTGCAGATACGCAGTATTTT
>-|TRBV28|TRBD1|TRBJ1-1
CASSSWTGLMNTEAFF
TGTGCCAGCAGTTCTTGGACAGGGCTTATGAACACTGAAGCTTTCTTT
>few|TRBV21-1|-|TRBJ2-3
CASNLRGPADTQYF
TGTGCCAGCAACCTACGCGGGCCGGCAGATACGCAGTATTTT
>once|TRBV6-4|TRBD2|TRBJ2-5
CASTPRTSGRRETQYF
TGTGCCAGCACCCCGAGGACTAGCGGGAGGCGGGAGACCCAGTACTTC
>-|TRBV4-3|-|TRBJ2-7
CASGLYGGAEQYF
TGCGCCAGCGGACTATACGGGGGAGCCGAGCAGTACTTC
>-|TRBV6-5|-|TRBJ1-1
CASSYQGNTEAFF
TGTGCCAGCAGTTACCAGGGTAACACTGAAGCTTTCTTT
>-|TRBV6-5|TRBD1|TRBJ1-2
CASSSTGQLNYGYTF
TGTGCCAGCAGCTCGACGGGACAGCTTAACTATGGCTACACCTTC
>few|TRBV15|TRBD2|TRBJ2-4
CATSRNRSGRAKNIQYF
TGTGCCACCAGCAGAAATCGTAGCGGGAGGGCCAAAAACATTCAGTACTTC
>-|TRBV7-2|TRBD1|TRBJ1-5
CASSLTGIYSNQPQHF
TGTGCCAGCAGCTTGACAGGGATATATAGCAATCAGCCCCAGCATTTT
>-|TRBV27|-|TRBJ2-7
CASSHKSSGGKQYF
TGTGCCAGCAGCCATAAATCCTCAGGAGGGAAGCAGTACTTT
>-|TRBV28|TRBD2|TRBJ2-2
CASSGSPGLAGMYGGELFF
TGTGCCAGCAGTGGATCACCGGGACTAGCGGGAATGTATGGCGGGGAGCTGTTTTTT
>-|TRBV11-3|TRBD1|TRBJ2-7
CASSLRRPDRAFYEQYF
TGTGCCAGCAGCTTACGACGCCCGGACAGGGCCTTCTACGAGCAGTACTTC
>few|TRBV7-9|-|TRBJ2-7
CASSLGQGTHEQYF
TGTGCCAGCAGCTTAGGGCAGGGTACCCACGAGCAGTACTTC
>-|TRBV6-5|TRBD2|TRBJ2-7
CASSVTSGSYEQYF
TGTGCCAGCAGCGTCACTAGCGGGAGTTACGAGCAGTACTTC
>-|TRBV5-1|TRBD2|TRBJ2-5
CASSLARASGARETQYF
TGCGCCAGCAGCTTGGCCCGGGCTAGCGGAGCGCGAGAGACCCAGTACTTC
>few|TRBV27|TRBD1|TRBJ2-7
CASSSGQGSYEQYF
TGTGCCAGCAGTTCAGGACAGGGCTCCTACGAGCAGTACTTC
>-|TRBV14|-|TRBJ2-1
CASSLPGADEQFF
TGTGCCAGCAGCCTCCCTGGGGCTGATGAGCAGTTCTTC
>-|TRBV5-1|TRBD1|TRBJ2-7
CASRGMTGGSYEQYF
TGCGCCAGCAGGGGGATGACAGGGGGGTCCTACGAGCAGTACTTC
>-|TRBV4-3|-|TRBJ2-7
CASSQEYREGNEQYF
TGCGCCAGCAGCCAAGAATACAGGGAGGGGAACGAGCAGTACTTC
>once|TRBV6-5|-|TRBJ2-7
CASSYSLAGEQYF
TGTGCCAGCAGTTACTCCCTAGCTGGCGAGCAGTACTTC
>few|TRBV5-1|-|TRBJ2-7
CASSWGHTGPYEQYF
TGCGCCAGCAGCTGGGGACACACAGGCCCTTACGAGCAGTACTTC
>-|TRBV15|TRBD1|TRBJ2-4
CATATGQASLAKNIQYF
TGTGCCACCGCGACGGGACAGGCTTCTTTAGCCAAAAACATTCAGTACTTC
>-|TRBV15|TRBD2|TRBJ2-7
CATSRLTTLAGLPYEQYF
TGTGCCACCAGCAGACTCACCACCCTAGCGGGATTACCCTACGAGCAGTACTTC
>-|TRBV7-9|TRBD2|TRBJ2-5
CASSLDRLAEGQQETQYF
TGTGCCAGCAGCTTAGACCGACTAGCGGAGGGCCAACAAGAGACCCAGTACTTC
>-|TRBV29-1|TRBD1|TRBJ1-1
CSAGTGPGMNTEAFF
TGCAGCGCTGGGACAGGGCCCGGGATGAACACTGAAGCTTTCTTT
>-|TRBV2|TRBD1|TRBJ2-2
CASKGQGATGELFF
TGTGCCAGCAAGGGACAGGGGGCCACCGGGGAGCTGTTTTTT
>-|TRBV28|TRBD1|TRBJ2-2
CASSLNLPGGLNTGELFF
TGTGCCAGCAGTTTAAACCTCCCAGGGGGCCTGAACACCGGGGAGCTGTTTTTT
>-|TRBV4-3|TRBD2|TRBJ2-2
CASSQHQLADITNTGELFF
TGCGCCAGCAGCCAACATCAGCTAGCGGACATTACGAACACCGGGGAGCTGTTTTTT
>-|TRBV4-1|-|TRBJ2-1
CASSQVRSSYNEQFF
TGCGCCAGCAGCCAAGTAAGGAGCTCCTACAATGAGCAGTTCTTC
>-|TRBV29-1|TRBD1|TRBJ1-2
CSTGQGEPYYGYTF
TGCAGCACCGGACAGGGAGAGCCCTACTATGGCTACACCTTC
>-|TRBV5-5|-|TRBJ2-2
CASSLTSFDGELFF
TGTGCCAGCAGCTTGACATCCTTCGACGGGGAGCTGTTTTTT
>-|TRBV7-8|-|TRBJ2-7
CASSLGGHSYEQYF
TGTGCCAGCAGCTTAGGGGGACACTCCTACGAGCAGTACTTC
>-|TRBV5-4|TRBD2|TRBJ2-2
CASSMTTGTSDAGELFF
TGTGCCAGCAGCATGACGACCGGGACTAGTGACGCCGGGGAGCTGTTTTTT
>-|TRBV25-1|-|TRBJ1-3
CASSEYKSAPGGGNTIYF
TGTGCCAGCAGTGAATACAAATCCGCTCCCGGCGGGGGAAACACCATATATTTT
>-|TRBV2|TRBD2|TRBJ2-1
CASSSKWGTSDRNEQFF
TGTGCCAGCAGCTCTAAGTGGGGGACTAGCGATCGTAATGAGCAGTTCTTC
>-|TRBV4-1|-|TRBJ1-5
CASSEGESNQPQHF
TGCGCCAGCAGCGAGGGAGAGAGCAATCAGCCCCAGCATTTT
>-|TRBV4-3|TRBD1|TRBJ1-2
CASSQGQGARLPLGYTF
TGCGCCAGCAGCCAAGGGCAGGGGGCGCGACTGCCTCTTGGCTACACCTTC
>-|TRBV28|-|TRBJ1-2
CASSSDSYGYTF
TGTGCCAGCAGCTCGGACAGCTATGGCTACACCTTC
>-|TRBV25-1|TRBD2|TRBJ2-2
CASSDPSGRAGGELFF
TGTGCCAGCAGTGACCCTAGCGGGAGGGCCGGCGGGGAGCTGTTTTTT
>-|TRBV30|TRBD1|TRBJ1-5
CAWSPGTGNQPQHF
TGTGCCTGGAGTCCCGGGACAGGGAATCAGCCCCAGCATTTT
>-|TRBV27|-|TRBJ1-5
CASSSTGPINQPQHF
TGTGCCAGCAGTTCCACAGGACCGATCAATCAGCCCCAGCATTTT